This T cell receptor beta chain was identified during a study of T cell responses to AZD1222 COVID-19 vaccine. As for this clone: The antigen remains unidentified.

Overall study findings and caveats: Sampling that yielded the repertoires occurred only after the peak T cell response. Across spike, vaccine-associated CD4 TCRs were found, dominant at 160-218 and 743-854.

Per the germline V gene, CDR1 is SGHRS and CDR2 is YFSETQ. CDR3 size: 15 residues. The ends were cut back, 0 bases at V and 4 bases at J, with 13 bases in the middle. TCRdb keeps only in-frame clones here, not all; method: immunoSEQ multiplex PCR. This sample yields roughly 120,000 clones, of which roughly 88% are seen a single time; under 4.5% belongs to the top ten. This chain connects TRBV5-1 to TRBJ1-2; D is perhaps TRBD1 (6 bases). The origin of this receptor is an adult in good health. Material: peripheral blood, obtained on day 0 of AZD1222 vaccination. The CDR3 reads CASSLAAGAVYGYTF. The CDR3 coding sequence is TGCGCCAGCAGCTTGGCCGCGGGGGCGGTCTATGGCTACACCTTC. Complete variable domain (other parts from reference TRBV5-1 and TRBJ1-2): KAGVTQTPRYLIKTRGQQVTLSCSPISGHRSVSWYQQTPGQGLQFLFEYFSETQRNKGNFPGRFSGRQFSNSRSEMNVSTLELGDSALYLCASSLAAGAVYGYTFGSGTRLTVV.